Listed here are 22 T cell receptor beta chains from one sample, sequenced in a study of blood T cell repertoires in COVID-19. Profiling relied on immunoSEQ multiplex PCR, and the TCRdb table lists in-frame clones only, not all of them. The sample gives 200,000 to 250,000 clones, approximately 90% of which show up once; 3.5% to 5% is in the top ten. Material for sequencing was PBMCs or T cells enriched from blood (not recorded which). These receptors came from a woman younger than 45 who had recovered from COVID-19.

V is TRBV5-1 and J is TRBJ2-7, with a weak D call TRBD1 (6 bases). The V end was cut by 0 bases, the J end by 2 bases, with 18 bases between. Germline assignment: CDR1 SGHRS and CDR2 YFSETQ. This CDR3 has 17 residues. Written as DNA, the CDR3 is TGCGCCAGCAGCTTGGAAATCAGGGGAGTTTTGACCTACGAGCAGTACTTC. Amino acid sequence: CASSLEIRGVLTYEQYF.

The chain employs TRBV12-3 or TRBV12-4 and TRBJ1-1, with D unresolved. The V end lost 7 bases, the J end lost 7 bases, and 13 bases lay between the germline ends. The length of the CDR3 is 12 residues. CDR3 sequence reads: CASNTAPFEAFF. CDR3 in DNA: TGTGCCAGCAACACCGCCCCGTTTGAAGCTTTCTTT.

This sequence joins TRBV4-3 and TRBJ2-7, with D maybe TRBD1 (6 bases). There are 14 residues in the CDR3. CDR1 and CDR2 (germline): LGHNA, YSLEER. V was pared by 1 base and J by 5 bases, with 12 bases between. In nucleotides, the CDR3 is TGCGCCAGCAGCCAAGTAGGGGGTTCTAACGAGCAGTACTTC. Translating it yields CASSQVGGSNEQYF.

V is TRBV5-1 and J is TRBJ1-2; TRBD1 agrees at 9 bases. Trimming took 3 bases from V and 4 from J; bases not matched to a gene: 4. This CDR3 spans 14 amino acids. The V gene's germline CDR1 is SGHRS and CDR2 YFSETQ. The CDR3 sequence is CASSSGQGPYGYTF. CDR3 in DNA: TGCGCCAGCAGCTCGGGACAGGGTCCCTATGGCTACACCTTC. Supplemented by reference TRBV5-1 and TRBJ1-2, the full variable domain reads KAGVTQTPRYLIKTRGQQVTLSCSPISGHRSVSWYQQTPGQGLQFLFEYFSETQRNKGNFPGRFSGRQFSNSRSEMNVSTLELGDSALYLCASSSGQGPYGYTFGSGTRLTVV.

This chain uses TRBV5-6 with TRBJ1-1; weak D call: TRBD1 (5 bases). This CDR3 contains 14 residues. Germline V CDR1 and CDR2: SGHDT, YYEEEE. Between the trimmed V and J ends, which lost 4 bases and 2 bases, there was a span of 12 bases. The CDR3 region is CASSRLGPNTEAFF. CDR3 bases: TGTGCCAGCAGCCGACTGGGGCCAAACACTGAAGCTTTCTTT.

The DNA of the CDR3 is TGTGCCAGCAGCCTTACACCGGGACAGGGAGGCTACGAGCAGTACTTC. Amino acids: CASSLTPGQGGYEQYF. The rearrangement uses TRBV9 and TRBJ2-7; TRBD1 matches 9 bases. Trimming at V came to 4 bases and at J to 3 bases, leaving 11 bases not matched to a gene. CDR3 length: 16 amino acids. Germline CDR1 reads SGDLS; CDR2 reads YYNGEE.

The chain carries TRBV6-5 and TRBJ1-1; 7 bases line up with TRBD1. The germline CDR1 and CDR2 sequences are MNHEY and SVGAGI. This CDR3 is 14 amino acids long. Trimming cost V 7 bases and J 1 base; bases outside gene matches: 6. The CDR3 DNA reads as TGTGCCAGCACTCGGACAGGTAAGAACACTGAAGCTTTCTTT. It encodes CASTRTGKNTEAFF.

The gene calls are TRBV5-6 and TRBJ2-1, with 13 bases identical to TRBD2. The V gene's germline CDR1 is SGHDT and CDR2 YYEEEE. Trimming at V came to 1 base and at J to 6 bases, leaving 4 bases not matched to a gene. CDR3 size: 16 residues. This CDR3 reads CASSLWGTSGVNEQFF. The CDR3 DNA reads TGTGCCAGCAGCTTGTGGGGGACTAGCGGGGTCAATGAGCAGTTCTTC.

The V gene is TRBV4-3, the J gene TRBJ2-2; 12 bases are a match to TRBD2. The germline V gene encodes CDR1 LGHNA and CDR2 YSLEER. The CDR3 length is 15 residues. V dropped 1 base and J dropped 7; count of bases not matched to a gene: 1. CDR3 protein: CASSQGTSGIGELFF. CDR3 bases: TGCGCCAGCAGCCAAGGGACTAGCGGGATCGGGGAGCTGTTTTTT.

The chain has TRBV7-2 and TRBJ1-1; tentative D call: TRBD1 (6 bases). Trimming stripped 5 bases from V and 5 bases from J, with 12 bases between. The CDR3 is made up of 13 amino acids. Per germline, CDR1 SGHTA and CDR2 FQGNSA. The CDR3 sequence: CASSRTGWTEAFF. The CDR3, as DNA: TGTGCCAGCAGCCGTACAGGGTGGACTGAAGCTTTCTTT. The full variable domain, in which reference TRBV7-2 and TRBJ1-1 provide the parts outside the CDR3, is GAGVSQSPSNKVTEKGKDVELRCDPISGHTALYWYRQSLGQGLEFLIYFQGNSAPDKSGLPSDRFSAERTGGSVSTLTIQRTQQEDSAVYLCASSRTGWTEAFFGQGTRLTVV.

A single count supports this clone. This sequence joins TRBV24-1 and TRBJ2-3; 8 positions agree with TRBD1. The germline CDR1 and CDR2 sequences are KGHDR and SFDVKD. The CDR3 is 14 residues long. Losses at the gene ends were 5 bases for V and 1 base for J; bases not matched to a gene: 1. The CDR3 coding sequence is TGTGCCACCAGTGCGGGACAGGGCACAGATACGCAGTATTTT. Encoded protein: CATSAGQGTDTQYF.

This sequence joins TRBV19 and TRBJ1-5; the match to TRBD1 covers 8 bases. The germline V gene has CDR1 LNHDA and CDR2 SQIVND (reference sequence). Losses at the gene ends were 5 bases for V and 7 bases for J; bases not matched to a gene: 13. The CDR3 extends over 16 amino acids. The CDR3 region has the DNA TGTGCCAGTAGTTCTCACGGACAGGGTTTTGGACAGCCCCAGCATTTT. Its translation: CASSSHGQGFGQPQHF. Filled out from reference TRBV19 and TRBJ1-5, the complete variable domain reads DGGITQSPKYLFRKEGQNVTLSCEQNLNHDAMYWYRQDPGQGLRLIYYSQIVNDFQKGDIAEGYSVSREKKESFPLTVTSAQKNPTAFYLCASSSHGQGFGQPQHFGDGTRLSIL.

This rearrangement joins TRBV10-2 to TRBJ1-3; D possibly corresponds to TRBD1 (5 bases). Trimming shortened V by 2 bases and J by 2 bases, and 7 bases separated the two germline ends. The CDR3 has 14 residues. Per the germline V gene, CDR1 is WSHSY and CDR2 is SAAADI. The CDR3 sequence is CASSERGPGNTIYF. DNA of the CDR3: TGCGCCAGCAGTGAGAGGGGTCCTGGAAACACCATATATTTT.

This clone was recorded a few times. The CDR3 region is CASSPRGYTEAFF. CDR3 nucleotides: TGTGCCAGCAGTCCCAGGGGGTACACTGAAGCTTTCTTT. The rearrangement links TRBV25-1 to TRBJ1-1, with 7 bases matching TRBD1. Per germline, CDR1 MGHDK and CDR2 SYGVNS. This CDR3 is built from 13 residues. V gave up 5 bases and J gave up 3 bases; unmatched junction bases: 3.

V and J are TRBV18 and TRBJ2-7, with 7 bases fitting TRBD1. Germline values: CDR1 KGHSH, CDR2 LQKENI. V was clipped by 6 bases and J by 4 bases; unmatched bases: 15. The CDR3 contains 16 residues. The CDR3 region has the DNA TGTGCCAGCTCGAAACAACCGGGACAGCTGAATTACGAGCAGTACTTC. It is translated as CASSKQPGQLNYEQYF.

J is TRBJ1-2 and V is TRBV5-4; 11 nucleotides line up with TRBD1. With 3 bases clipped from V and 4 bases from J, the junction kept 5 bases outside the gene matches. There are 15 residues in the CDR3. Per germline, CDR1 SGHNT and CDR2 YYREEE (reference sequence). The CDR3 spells CASSWIGTGGYGYTF. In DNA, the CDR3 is TGTGCCAGCAGCTGGATTGGGACAGGGGGCTATGGCTACACCTTC.

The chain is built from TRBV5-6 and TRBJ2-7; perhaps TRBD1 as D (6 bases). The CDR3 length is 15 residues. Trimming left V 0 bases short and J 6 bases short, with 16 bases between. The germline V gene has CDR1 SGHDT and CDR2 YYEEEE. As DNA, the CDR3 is TGTGCCAGCAGCTTGGAGAGGCAGGGGTGGTCCGAGCAGTACTTC. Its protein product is CASSLERQGWSEQYF.

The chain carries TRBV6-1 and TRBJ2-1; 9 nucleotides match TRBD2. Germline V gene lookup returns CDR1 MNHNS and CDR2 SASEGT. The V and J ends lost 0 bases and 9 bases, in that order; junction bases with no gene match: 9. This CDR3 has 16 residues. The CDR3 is CASSEAWVAGVVEQFF. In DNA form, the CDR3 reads TGTGCCAGCAGTGAAGCTTGGGTAGCGGGAGTCGTTGAGCAGTTCTTC.

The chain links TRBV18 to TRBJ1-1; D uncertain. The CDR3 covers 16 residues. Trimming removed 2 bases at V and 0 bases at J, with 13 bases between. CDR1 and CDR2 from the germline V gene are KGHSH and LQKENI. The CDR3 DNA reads TGTGCCAGCTCACCAATCACGGGTTTCCTGAACACTGAAGCTTTCTTT. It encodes CASSPITGFLNTEAFF.

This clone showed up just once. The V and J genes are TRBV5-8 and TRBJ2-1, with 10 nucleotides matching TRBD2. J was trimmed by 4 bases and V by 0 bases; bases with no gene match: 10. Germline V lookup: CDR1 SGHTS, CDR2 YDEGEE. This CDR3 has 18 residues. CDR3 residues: CASSLVPASGRPYNEQFF. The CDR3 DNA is TGTGCCAGCAGCTTGGTGCCGGCTAGCGGGAGACCATACAATGAGCAGTTCTTC. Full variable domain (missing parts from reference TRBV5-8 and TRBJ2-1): EAGVTQSPTHLIKTRGQQATLRCSPISGHTSVYWYQQALGLGLQFLLWYDEGEERNRGNFPPRFSGRQFPNYSSELNVNALELEDSALYLCASSLVPASGRPYNEQFFGPGTRLTVL.

In DNA, the CDR3 is TGTGCCAGCAGCGGACGAAGACTAGCGGGAGGGCCTGGTAATGAGCAGTTCTTC. Its protein product is CASSGRRLAGGPGNEQFF. The chain uses TRBV9 and TRBJ2-1; TRBD2 matches 14 bases. Germline V CDR1 and CDR2: SGDLS, YYNGEE. Trimming took 3 bases from V and 7 from J; bases not matched to a gene: 12. The CDR3 consists of 18 residues.

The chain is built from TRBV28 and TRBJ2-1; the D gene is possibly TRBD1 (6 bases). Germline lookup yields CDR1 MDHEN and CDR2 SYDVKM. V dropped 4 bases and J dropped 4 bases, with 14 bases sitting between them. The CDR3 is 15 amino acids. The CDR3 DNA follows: TGTGCCAGCAGTTACAGGGAGTCCCCTTACAATGAGCAGTTCTTC. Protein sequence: CASSYRESPYNEQFF.